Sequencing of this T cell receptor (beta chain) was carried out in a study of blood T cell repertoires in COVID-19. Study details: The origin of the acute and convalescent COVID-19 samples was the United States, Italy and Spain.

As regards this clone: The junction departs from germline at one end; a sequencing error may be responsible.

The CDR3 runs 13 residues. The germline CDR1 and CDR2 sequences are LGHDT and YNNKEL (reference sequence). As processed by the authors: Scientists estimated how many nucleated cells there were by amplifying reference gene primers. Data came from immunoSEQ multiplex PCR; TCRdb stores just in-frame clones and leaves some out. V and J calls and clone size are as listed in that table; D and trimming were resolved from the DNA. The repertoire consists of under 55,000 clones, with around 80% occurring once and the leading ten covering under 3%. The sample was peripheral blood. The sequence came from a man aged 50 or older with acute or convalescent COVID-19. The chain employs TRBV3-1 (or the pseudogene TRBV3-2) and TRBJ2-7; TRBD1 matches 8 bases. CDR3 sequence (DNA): TGTGCCAGCACCCAAGGGACAGGCGGCGAGCAGTACTTC. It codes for CASTQGTGGEQYF.